These 30 T cell receptor beta chains were all obtained from the same sample, sequenced in a study of CD8 T cells in Susac syndrome. Reverse transcription used about 0.45 to 1 ug RNA and random hexamers. Each CDR3 protein gets one entry after TCRdb re-called the immunoSEQ multiplex PCR reads with MiXCR. The sample shows about 300,000 distinct CDR3 sequences, 70% to 90% of them seen only once. The sequencing input was CD8+ T cells from PBMCs. All receptors derive from a human donor with multiple sclerosis.

The chain's CDR3 is CASSVGTPGQTNTEAFF. DNA of the CDR3: TGTGCCAGCAGCGTAGGGACCCCGGGACAGACGAACACTGAAGCTTTCTTT. This sequence joins TRBV9 and TRBJ1-1; TRBD1 aligns across 7 bases. The V segment lost 0 bases and the J segment 1 base; nucleotides outside the gene matches: 9. CDR3 length: 17 amino acids. From germline, CDR1 is SGDLS and CDR2 YYNGEE.

V is TRBV7-9 and J is TRBJ2-7; 11 bases align to TRBD1. The CDR3 runs 16 residues. CDR1 is SEHNR, CDR2 FQNEAQ, per germline (reference sequence). Germline trimming cut 5 bases from V and 0 bases from J; bases unmatched to any gene: 6. This CDR3 reads CASSGTGQGDSYEQYF. The CDR3 nucleotides read TGTGCCAGCAGCGGCACGGGACAGGGGGACTCCTACGAGCAGTACTTC.

The CDR3, as DNA: TGTGCCAGCAGTTTAGGGGGCCAGGGGGCGTACGAGCAGTACTTC. Translated, it gives CASSLGGQGAYEQYF. V gene TRBV27 combines with J gene TRBJ2-7; 8 bases align to TRBD1. CDR1 and CDR2 from the germline V gene are MNHEY and SMNVEV (reference sequence). The trim removed 2 bases at V and 4 bases at J, leaving 7 bases unmatched. This CDR3 spans 15 amino acids.

A word on this clonotype: The junction departs from the called germline gene at one end, perhaps through a read error. The V call is TRBV4-3, the J call TRBJ2-7; D gene unclear. This CDR3 has 14 residues. Germline V lookup: CDR1 LGHNA, CDR2 YSLEER. DNA for the CDR3: TGCGCCAGCAGCCAAGAAGGGTCCGGCTACAAGCAGTACTTC. Translation gives CASSQEGSGYKQYF.

The chain employs TRBV25-1 and TRBJ1-2; no definite D call. Germline lookup yields CDR1 MGHDK and CDR2 SYGVNS. CDR3 length equals 12 residues. V was clipped by 5 bases and J by 1 base, with 5 bases between them. The CDR3 loop is CASSRLNYGYTF. The CDR3 coding sequence is TGTGCCAGCAGTAGGCTTAACTATGGCTACACCTTC.

V usage is TRBV28 and J usage is TRBJ1-2; 9 nucleotides line up with TRBD1. CDR1 is MDHEN, CDR2 SYDVKM, per germline. CDR3 length: 15 amino acids. The V segment lost 5 bases and the J segment 7 bases; nucleotides outside the gene matches: 11. The chain's CDR3 is CASSPTRDRVSGYTF. In nucleotides, the CDR3 is TGTGCCAGCAGTCCTACCCGGGACAGGGTTAGTGGCTACACCTTC.

The chain recombines TRBV7-9 with TRBJ1-2; TRBD1 matches 9 bases. CDR3 length: 15 residues. From germline, CDR1 is SEHNR and CDR2 FQNEAQ (reference sequence). V lost 3 bases and J lost 6; bases outside the gene matches: 8. The CDR3 here is CASSFRDRVWDGYTF. DNA of the CDR3: TGTGCCAGCAGCTTTCGGGACAGGGTTTGGGATGGCTACACCTTC.

Here the CDR3 reads CASSATRLAKNIQYF. In nucleotides, the CDR3 is TGTGCCAGCAGTGCGACACGACTAGCCAAAAACATTCAGTACTTC. This sequence joins TRBV2 and TRBJ2-4; D gene unclear. The CDR3 covers 15 residues. Per germline, CDR1 SNHLY and CDR2 FYNNEI. Trimming left V 4 bases short and J 0 bases short, with 10 bases between.

The rearrangement uses TRBV18 and TRBJ2-7; 7 bases match TRBD1. The CDR3 sequence is 12 residues long. With V trimmed by 7 bases and J by 2 bases, 2 bases remained unmatched. Per the germline V gene, CDR1 is KGHSH and CDR2 is LQKENI. The CDR3 protein is CASLGQTYEQYF. In DNA, the CDR3 is TGTGCCAGCTTGGGACAGACCTACGAGCAGTACTTC.

The J gene is TRBJ2-4, the V gene TRBV21-1; TRBD2 reflects the table's D call only, with no check against the DNA. TRBV21-1 is termed a pseudogene. The CDR3 runs 14 residues. CDR3 in amino acids: CASSPPSGKNIQYF. For the CDR3, the DNA is TGTGCCAGCAGCCCCCCCAGCGGGAAAAACATTCAGTACTTC.

The chain uses TRBV20-1 and TRBJ2-1; a possible D gene is TRBD2 (5 bases). There are 13 residues in the CDR3. CDR1 is DFQATT and CDR2 is SNEGSKA in the germline V gene (reference sequence). Trimming shortened V by 5 bases and J by 6 bases, and 14 bases separated the two germline ends. CDR3 in DNA: TGCAGTGCTTGCGAGCGGAAAGTCAATGAGCAGTTCTTC. Its protein product is CSACERKVNEQFF.

Comment on this clonotype: One end of the junction is discordant with germline, which a read error may explain. CDR3 in DNA: TGTGCCAGCACCTTACGCGGGCCTTCCTACGAGCAGTACTTC. It translates to CASTLRGPSYEQYF. J is TRBJ2-7 and V is TRBV7-9; tentative D call: TRBD2 (5 bases). Germline V gene sequence: CDR1 SEHNR, CDR2 FQNEAQ (reference sequence). The CDR3 is made up of 14 amino acids.

The J gene is TRBJ2-6, the V gene TRBV19; TRBD2 matches 8 bases. V shed 3 bases, J shed 0 bases, and the junction held 1 base outside the gene matches. CDR3 size: 16 residues. Germline V gene lookup returns CDR1 LNHDA and CDR2 SQIVND (reference sequence). Here the CDR3 reads CASSIGGVSGANVLTF. CDR3 coding DNA: TGTGCCAGTAGTATCGGGGGGGTCTCTGGGGCCAACGTCCTGACTTTC.

The V call is TRBV9, the J call TRBJ2-3; a possible D gene is TRBD2 (5 bases). Germline CDR1 SGDLS, CDR2 YYNGEE. The CDR3 runs to 15 residues. Trimming stripped 3 bases from V and 0 bases from J, with 11 bases between. CDR3 sequence (DNA): TGTGCCAGCAGCGCAAGCAGGACTAGCACAGATACGCAGTATTTT. It is translated as CASSASRTSTDTQYF.

The chain combines TRBV5-4 with TRBJ2-1, with no clear D. Germline-derived CDR1 and CDR2 are SGHNT and YYREEE (reference sequence). The CDR3 runs 15 residues. Between the trimmed V and J ends, which lost 3 bases and 5 bases, there was a span of 15 bases. The CDR3 loop reads CASSSLGGLNNEQFF. The CDR3 nucleotides read TGTGCCAGCAGCTCTCTTGGCGGTCTTAACAATGAGCAGTTCTTC.

The rearrangement joins TRBV13 to TRBJ1-2, with D perhaps matching TRBD1 (6 bases). Germline lookup yields CDR1 PRHDT and CDR2 FYEKMQ (reference sequence). Between the trimmed V and J ends, which lost 5 bases and 3 bases, there was a span of 19 bases. CDR3 length: 16 amino acids. CDR3 in amino acids: CASSLSPRQADYGYTF. The CDR3 DNA follows: TGTGCCAGCAGCCTCAGCCCGAGACAGGCGGACTATGGCTACACCTTC.

The chain couples TRBV29-1 to TRBJ2-3; possible D gene TRBD2, 6 bases. The CDR3 is made up of 15 amino acids. Germline loops: CDR1 SQVTM, CDR2 ANQGSEA. The V and J ends lost 7 bases and 3 bases respectively, with 20 bases between them. CDR3 sequence (DNA): TGCAGCGCCTCGTGGGACTTGCGAGATACAGATACGCAGTATTTT. Its protein product is CSASWDLRDTDTQYF.

The V and J genes are TRBV12-3 or TRBV12-4 and TRBJ2-7; D is perhaps TRBD1 (6 bases). V lost 6 bases and J 2 bases, leaving 17 bases between the germline ends. The CDR3 length is 15 residues. CDR3 in DNA: TGTGCCAGCAGACTTACAGGGACGGGCACCTACGAGCAGTACTTC. The encoded protein is CASRLTGTGTYEQYF.

The chain combines TRBV12-3 or TRBV12-4 with TRBJ2-2, with 7 bases that match TRBD2. This CDR3 spans 16 amino acids. Trimming removed 3 bases from V and 6 bases from J; junction bases left unmatched: 10. The CDR3 loop reads CASSFTSAPGAGELFF. Written as DNA, the CDR3 is TGTGCCAGCAGTTTTACTAGCGCACCTGGGGCCGGGGAGCTGTTTTTT.

This clonotype was detected a few times. The CDR3 bases are TGTGCCAGCAGTTTTCTAGCGGGAGATTCCTACAATGAGCAGTTCTTC. Translating it yields CASSFLAGDSYNEQFF. The V call is TRBV27, the J call TRBJ2-1, with 10 positions matching TRBD2. Germline V gene lookup returns CDR1 MNHEY and CDR2 SMNVEV (reference sequence). CDR3 length: 16 residues. Losses at the gene ends were 3 bases for V and 1 base for J; bases not matched to a gene: 3.

The rearrangement links TRBV25-1 to TRBJ2-1; 10 bases are a match to TRBD2. The CDR3 extends over 14 amino acids. The V gene end was trimmed by 5 bases and the J gene end by 5 bases; junction bases not matched to a gene: 3. Germline V gene data show CDR1 as MGHDK and CDR2 as SYGVNS. The DNA of the CDR3 is TGTGCCAGCAGTCGTCTAGCGGGAGACAATGAGCAGTTCTTC. It codes for CASSRLAGDNEQFF.

CDR3 amino acids: CASSIDHGNEAFF. The CDR3 DNA reads as TGTGCCAGTAGTATAGATCATGGGAATGAAGCTTTCTTT. The V gene is TRBV19, the J gene TRBJ1-1; D is unresolved. There are 13 residues in the CDR3. Trimming pared 0 bases from V and 7 bases from J, leaving 9 bases between. The V gene's germline CDR1 is LNHDA and CDR2 SQIVND (reference sequence). The entire variable domain, with the rest obtained from reference TRBV19 and TRBJ1-1, is as follows: DGGITQSPKYLFRKEGQNVTLSCEQNLNHDAMYWYRQDPGQGLRLIYYSQIVNDFQKGDIAEGYSVSREKKESFPLTVTSAQKNPTAFYLCASSIDHGNEAFFGQGTRLTVV.

The chain carries TRBV7-8 and TRBJ1-5, with TRBD1 matching over 7 bases. In germline, CDR1 is SGHVS, CDR2 FQNEAQ. Trimming cost V 4 bases and J 7 bases; bases outside gene matches: 7. The CDR3 runs 14 residues. The CDR3 sequence: CASSWGQSGQPQHF. Written as DNA, the CDR3 is TGTGCCAGCAGCTGGGGACAGTCAGGACAGCCCCAGCATTTT.

V and J are TRBV14 and TRBJ1-5, with 7 bases identical to TRBD1. The CDR3 extends over 14 amino acids. V was clipped by 3 bases and J by 4 bases; unmatched bases: 3. Germline loops: CDR1 SGHDN, CDR2 FVKESK. The CDR3 loop reads CASSQTGTNQPQHF. The CDR3 nucleotides read TGTGCCAGCAGCCAGACAGGGACTAATCAGCCCCAGCATTTT.

CDR3: CASSQEGSKTVATNEKLFF. In DNA, the CDR3 is TGCGCCAGCAGCCAAGAGGGCAGCAAGACAGTTGCAACTAATGAAAAACTGTTTTTT. This chain connects TRBV4-3 to TRBJ1-4; D perhaps matches TRBD1 (5 bases). CDR1 and CDR2 (germline): LGHNA, YSLEER. This CDR3 is 19 amino acids long. V was clipped by 0 bases and J by 0 bases, with 17 bases between them.

This chain joins TRBV6-2 or TRBV6-3 and TRBJ2-7; TRBD1 might be the D (6 bases). The CDR3 runs to 11 residues. From germline, CDR1 is MNHEY and CDR2 SVGEGT. V lost 4 bases, J lost 6 bases, and 7 bases lay in between. The CDR3 DNA is TGTGCCAGCAGTTTGGGGGCCGAGCAGTACTTC. Its protein is CASSLGAEQYF.

The chain carries TRBV11-3 and TRBJ2-7; D is possibly TRBD1 or TRBD2 (5 bases each). The CDR3 sequence is 14 residues long. Looked up from germline, CDR1 is SGHNT and CDR2 is YENEEA. V lost 0 bases, J lost 5 bases, and 11 bases lay in between. CDR3 coding DNA: TGTGCCAGCAGCTTAGAATACGGGGCAGACGAGCAGTACTTC. Protein sequence: CASSLEYGADEQYF.

The rearrangement links TRBV19 to TRBJ2-2; D not certain. The CDR3 is made up of 13 amino acids. The germline gives CDR1 LNHDA, CDR2 SQIVND (reference sequence). V dropped 3 bases and J dropped 5 bases, with 7 bases sitting between them. For the CDR3, the DNA is TGTGCCAGTAGTATTCAGGCGACCGGGGAGCTGTTTTTT. Its translation: CASSIQATGELFF.

The chain couples TRBV5-1 to TRBJ2-7; 9 bases align to TRBD1. CDR3 length equals 14 residues. V shed 2 bases and J 5 bases; nucleotides not matched to a gene: 5. The germline CDR1 and CDR2 sequences are SGHRS and YFSETQ. The CDR3 coding sequence is TGCGCCAGCAGCTTACAACAGGGGGCCAACGAGCAGTACTTC. It codes for CASSLQQGANEQYF.

The chain joins TRBV6-5 to TRBJ2-5; TRBD1 aligns across 7 bases. The CDR3 extends over 15 amino acids. The germline gives CDR1 MNHEY, CDR2 SVGAGI. V shed 6 bases and J 3 bases; nucleotides not matched to a gene: 10. Here the CDR3 reads CASSPGQVLEETQYF. The CDR3 region has the DNA TGTGCCAGCAGCCCCGGACAGGTCTTAGAAGAGACCCAGTACTTC.